Presented here are 6 T cell receptor beta chains from one specimen sequenced in a study of cytomegalovirus exposure and HLA in healthy donors. Primers: 60 Vbeta forward and 13 Jbeta reverse. TCRdb's table, derived via immunoSEQ multiplex PCR, lists solely in-frame clones and lacks some. Among some 90,000 clones listed, 75% to 80% were seen once. Sequencing was done on a sample of PBMCs. Receptor source: a female donor in good health and CMV-seronegative.

CDR3 coding DNA: TGTGCCAGCAGCTTAACAGGGGGCCCGAGCTCTGGAAACACCATATATTTT. It specifies CASSLTGGPSSGNTIYF. This chain connects TRBV7-3 to TRBJ1-3, with 7 bases lining up with TRBD1. The CDR3 length is 17 residues. In germline, CDR1 is SGHTA, CDR2 FQGTGA. The V gene end was trimmed by 0 bases and the J gene end by 0 bases; junction bases not matched to a gene: 5.

This clone occurred a few times. The V call is TRBV7-2, the J call TRBJ2-1; D is undetermined. Germline V gene data show CDR1 as SGHTA and CDR2 as FQGNSA. This CDR3 contains 12 residues. With 5 bases removed from V and 7 bases from J, the gap between germline ends came to 9 bases. The CDR3 bases are TGTGCCAGCAGCAACGAGAGGAATGAGCAGTTCTTC. It specifies CASSNERNEQFF. Together with reference TRBV7-2 and TRBJ2-1, the CDR3 gives the full variable domain: GAGVSQSPSNKVTEKGKDVELRCDPISGHTALYWYRQSLGQGLEFLIYFQGNSAPDKSGLPSDRFSAERTGGSVSTLTIQRTQQEDSAVYLCASSNERNEQFFGPGTRLTVL.

Comments on this clone: The sample holds other DNA sequences that translate to the same CDR3. V usage is TRBV30 and J usage is TRBJ1-5, with TRBD1 as a possible D gene (6 bases). The CDR3 sequence is 15 residues long. Germline CDR1 GTSNPN, CDR2 SVGIG (reference sequence). V dropped 0 bases and J dropped 4 bases, with 13 bases sitting between them. This CDR3 reads CAWSVQGSRNQPQHF. The DNA for the CDR3 is TGTGCCTGGAGTGTCCAGGGGAGTCGGAATCAGCCCCAGCATTTT.

This chain uses TRBV28 with TRBJ1-2, with 7 nucleotides matching TRBD1. V was clipped by 5 bases and J by 6 bases; unmatched bases: 9. The CDR3 is 14 amino acids. Looked up from germline, CDR1 is MDHEN and CDR2 is SYDVKM. CDR3 nucleotide sequence: TGTGCCAGCAGTCCCTCTGACAGGGTCCATGGCTACACCTTC. It encodes CASSPSDRVHGYTF.

The J gene is TRBJ2-1, the V gene TRBV5-6; 7 nucleotides agree with TRBD2. The V and J ends lost 4 bases and 6 bases, in that order; junction bases with no gene match: 16. Germline V CDR1 and CDR2: SGHDT, YYEEEE. There are 17 residues in the CDR3. The DNA for the CDR3 is TGTGCCAGCAGCGCATCTTCTAGCGGAGGAAGGCTCAATGAGCAGTTCTTC. Its protein is CASSASSSGGRLNEQFF.

This chain links TRBV28 with TRBJ1-6; TRBD1 matches at 7 bases. Trimming removed 6 bases from V and 10 bases from J; junction bases left unmatched: 6. The CDR3 spans 13 residues. Germline V gene sequence: CDR1 MDHEN, CDR2 SYDVKM. The CDR3 spells CASRPDRESPLHF. CDR3 DNA: TGTGCCAGCAGACCCGACAGGGAATCACCCCTCCACTTT.